Below are 22 T cell receptor beta chains sequenced from a single sample in a study of cytomegalovirus exposure and HLA in healthy donors. The PCR made use of 60 Vbeta and 13 Jbeta primers. Only in-frame clones appear in the TCRdb table, and some are missing; sequencing was by immunoSEQ multiplex PCR. The data contain 100,000 to 150,000 clones, around 72% of them singletons. Material for sequencing was PBMCs. These receptors all stem from a man in his forties or fifties in good health and CMV-seropositive.

The V call is TRBV2, the J call TRBJ1-1, with 7 bases identical to TRBD1. There are 13 residues in the CDR3. V lost 10 bases and J lost 2; bases outside the gene matches: 7. Germline V gives CDR1 SNHLY, CDR2 FYNNEI. The CDR3 sequence is CATQRQGNTEAFF. In nucleotides, the CDR3 is TGTGCCACCCAGAGACAGGGAAACACTGAAGCTTTCTTT.

This chain connects TRBV29-1 to TRBJ1-5, with TRBD1 matching over 7 bases. V lost 6 bases and J lost 0; bases outside the gene matches: 5. CDR1 and CDR2 from the germline V gene are SQVTM and ANQGSEA. The CDR3 spans 14 residues. CDR3 bases: TGCAGCGTCAGGGGACAGAATAGCAATCAGCCCCAGCATTTT. This codes for CSVRGQNSNQPQHF.

In its sample, this clone was seen a few times. V is TRBV27 and J is TRBJ2-5, with D perhaps TRBD1 (5 bases). Germline lookup yields CDR1 MNHEY and CDR2 SMNVEV (reference sequence). V gave up 8 bases and J gave up 2 bases, with 18 bases separating them. This CDR3 has 15 residues. The chain's CDR3 is CASLPWGRSQETQYF. In DNA form, the CDR3 reads TGTGCCAGCCTCCCGTGGGGCCGCTCGCAAGAGACCCAGTACTTC.

The CDR3 nucleotides read TGTGCCAGTAGTGGGCAGGGTCTTAGCAATCAGCCCCAGCATTTT. This translates into CASSGQGLSNQPQHF. The V and J genes are TRBV19 and TRBJ1-5, with D tentatively TRBD1 (5 bases). The CDR3 sequence is 15 residues long. Per the germline V gene, CDR1 is LNHDA and CDR2 is SQIVND (reference sequence). V gave up 5 bases and J gave up 0 bases, with 11 bases separating them.

This chain links TRBV19 with TRBJ1-2; D possibly corresponds to TRBD1 (5 bases). This CDR3 has 15 amino acids. V shed 1 base and J shed 7 bases, with 16 bases lying between them. CDR1 and CDR2 from the germline V gene are LNHDA and SQIVND (reference sequence). The CDR3 spells CASSIAREAGSGYTF. CDR3 sequence (DNA): TGTGCCAGTAGTATAGCAAGGGAGGCAGGGAGTGGCTACACCTTC. Using reference TRBV19 and TRBJ1-2 for the parts outside the CDR3, the full variable domain is DGGITQSPKYLFRKEGQNVTLSCEQNLNHDAMYWYRQDPGQGLRLIYYSQIVNDFQKGDIAEGYSVSREKKESFPLTVTSAQKNPTAFYLCASSIAREAGSGYTFGSGTRLTVV.

This sequence joins TRBV5-1 and TRBJ1-1, with a weak D call TRBD1 (6 bases). The V and J ends lost 3 bases and 3 bases respectively, with 9 bases between them. Germline CDR1 reads SGHRS; CDR2 reads YFSETQ. The CDR3 is 13 residues long. CDR3 DNA: TGCGCCAGCAGCTCGAACAGGGACACTGAAGCTTTCTTT. Amino acids: CASSSNRDTEAFF.

This chain uses TRBV10-3 with TRBJ1-6; TRBD1 agrees at 10 bases. The CDR3 runs 22 residues. V was clipped by 3 bases and J by 0 bases; unmatched bases: 17. Germline V gene sequence: CDR1 ENHRY, CDR2 SYGVKD. The CDR3 DNA is TGTGCCATCAGTGACCCCCCCGGGACAGGGGATTACCGGAGCTCCTATAATTCACCCCTCCACTTT. Translated, it gives CAISDPPGTGDYRSSYNSPLHF.

The table lists this clone with a few counts. CDR3 sequence reads: CASSPISNYGYTF. DNA for the CDR3: TGTGCCAGCAGTCCAATTTCTAACTATGGCTACACCTTC. The genes are TRBV6-1 and TRBJ1-2; no definite D call. CDR3 size: 13 residues. V was trimmed by 5 bases and J by 0 bases, leaving 7 bases between them. The V gene's germline CDR1 is MNHNS and CDR2 SASEGT.

This rearrangement joins TRBV6-5 to TRBJ2-5; 8 nucleotides match TRBD2. The CDR3 is 15 amino acids. The V segment lost 7 bases and the J segment 7 bases; nucleotides outside the gene matches: 14. The germline CDR1 and CDR2 sequences are MNHEY and SVGAGI. CDR3 sequence: CASKITSGVAGTQYF. In nucleotides, the CDR3 is TGTGCCAGCAAAATAACTAGCGGCGTTGCGGGGACCCAGTACTTC.

This clone was picked up a small number of times. DNA for the CDR3: TGTGCCAGCAGTCATGACAGGAACTATGGCTACACCTTC. Amino acid sequence: CASSHDRNYGYTF. This chain joins TRBV6-5 and TRBJ1-2, with D perhaps matching TRBD1 (6 bases). Germline V gene sequence: CDR1 MNHEY, CDR2 SVGAGI. Between the trimmed V and J ends, which lost 5 bases and 2 bases, there was a span of 9 bases. This CDR3 is 13 amino acids long.

The chain employs TRBV19 and TRBJ2-1; 12 positions agree with TRBD2. This CDR3 region has 15 residues. Germline V gene sequence: CDR1 LNHDA, CDR2 SQIVND (reference sequence). Trimming took 8 bases from V and 3 from J; bases not matched to a gene: 5. CDR3 protein: CASQSTSGSYNEQFF. CDR3 DNA sequence: TGTGCCAGTCAGTCGACTAGCGGGAGCTACAATGAGCAGTTCTTC.

The chain joins TRBV5-6 to TRBJ1-2; 8 bases map to TRBD1. This CDR3 region has 14 residues. The ends lost 7 bases at V and 2 bases at J; junction bases unmatched: 7. Germline CDR1 reads SGHDT; CDR2 reads YYEEEE. CDR3 sequence: CASGFRGRNYGYTF. The CDR3 DNA reads as TGTGCCAGCGGATTCAGGGGGCGAAACTATGGCTACACCTTC.

This clone was counted only a few times. The chain has TRBV11-3 and TRBJ1-3, with D unresolved. Trimming took 1 base from V and 4 from J, leaving 8 bases between them. The germline CDR1 and CDR2 sequences are SGHNT and YENEEA. The CDR3 spans 14 residues. The CDR3 loop reads CASSLGGFGNTIYF. In DNA, the CDR3 is TGTGCCAGCAGCTTAGGAGGGTTCGGAAACACCATATATTTT.

The V call is TRBV6-6, the J call TRBJ2-7; TRBD1 matches at 8 bases. Germline values: CDR1 MNHNY, CDR2 SVGAGI (reference sequence). This CDR3 has 15 amino acids. Trimming at V came to 7 bases and at J to 2 bases, leaving 10 bases not matched to a gene. The CDR3 spells CASTNKGQAAYEQYF. In DNA, the CDR3 is TGTGCCAGCACCAACAAGGGACAGGCGGCCTACGAGCAGTACTTC.

The chain carries TRBV5-1 and TRBJ1-6; D is possibly TRBD1 (5 bases). The CDR3 is made up of 15 amino acids. Trimming removed 0 bases from V and 8 bases from J, with 12 bases in between. Looked up from germline, CDR1 is SGHRS and CDR2 is YFSETQ. CDR3 in amino acids: CASSLGQTQYSPLHF. The CDR3 coding sequence is TGCGCCAGCAGCTTGGGACAGACCCAATATTCACCCCTCCACTTT.

The chain recombines TRBV29-1 with TRBJ2-1, with 7 bases that match TRBD2. Germline loops: CDR1 SQVTM, CDR2 ANQGSEA. This CDR3 has 15 residues. With 6 bases clipped from V and 0 bases from J, the junction kept 8 bases outside the gene matches. The CDR3 region has the DNA TGCAGCGTACAAGGAGGGAGGGCCTCCTACAATGAGCAGTTCTTC. It codes for CSVQGGRASYNEQFF.

Points on this clone: The junction shows a germline mismatch at one end, possibly a read error. The chain carries TRBV6-5 and TRBJ2-7; 7 nucleotides agree with TRBD2. The CDR3 sequence is 16 residues long. Germline CDR1 and CDR2: MNHEY and SVGAGI. CDR3 amino acids: CASSYGAGSFSYAQYF. For the CDR3, the DNA is TGTGCCAGCAGTTACGGAGCGGGGAGTTTCTCCTACGCGCAGTACTTC.

The CDR3 bases are TGTGCCATCAGTGAAACCGGGACTCGGTACAATGAGCAGTTCTTC. Translation: CAISETGTRYNEQFF. The rearrangement links TRBV10-3 to TRBJ2-1, with TRBD2 as a possible D gene (6 bases). The CDR3 covers 15 residues. V was pared by 3 bases and J by 4 bases, with 13 bases between. Germline CDR1 ENHRY, CDR2 SYGVKD.

J is TRBJ1-1 and V is TRBV10-2, with TRBD1 matching over 8 bases. CDR1 is WSHSY, CDR2 SAAADI, per germline. The CDR3 sequence is 15 residues long. V was pared by 3 bases and J by 1 base, with 4 bases of the junction left unmatched. CDR3 sequence (DNA): TGCGCCAGCAGTGACAGGGGGCGATGGAACACTGAAGCTTTCTTT. Its translation is CASSDRGRWNTEAFF.

The V call is TRBV27, the J call TRBJ1-1; 10 bases are a match to TRBD1. Germline V gene data show CDR1 as MNHEY and CDR2 as SMNVEV (reference sequence). This CDR3 contains 17 residues. V was clipped by 5 bases and J by 0 bases; unmatched bases: 9. Here the CDR3 reads CASSVVGTGVMNTEAFF. In nucleotides, the CDR3 is TGTGCCAGCAGTGTAGTCGGGACAGGGGTCATGAACACTGAAGCTTTCTTT.

V usage is TRBV7-2 and J usage is TRBJ2-1; 10 bases agree with TRBD2. Looked up from germline, CDR1 is SGHTA and CDR2 is FQGNSA. The V gene end was trimmed by 5 bases and the J gene end by 6 bases; junction bases not matched to a gene: 7. CDR3 size: 15 residues. CDR3 in amino acids: CASSRLAGGSNEQFF. CDR3 nucleotides: TGTGCCAGCAGCCGATTAGCGGGAGGTAGCAATGAGCAGTTCTTC. The full variable domain, its missing parts supplied by reference TRBV7-2 and TRBJ2-1, is GAGVSQSPSNKVTEKGKDVELRCDPISGHTALYWYRQSLGQGLEFLIYFQGNSAPDKSGLPSDRFSAERTGGSVSTLTIQRTQQEDSAVYLCASSRLAGGSNEQFFGPGTRLTVL.

This clone was observed a few times. Written as DNA, the CDR3 is TGTGCCAGCACCGGGACTGCGACTGCCTCACCCCTCCACTTT. As protein: CASTGTATASPLHF. The rearrangement uses TRBV2 and TRBJ1-6; possibly TRBD1 for D (5 bases). This CDR3 has 14 residues. V was clipped by 7 bases and J by 10 bases, with 17 bases between them. Germline assignment: CDR1 SNHLY and CDR2 FYNNEI.